This TCR beta chain emerged from a study of cytomegalovirus exposure and HLA in healthy donors. Libraries were prepared by immunoSEQ multiplex PCR; TCRdb keeps only in-frame clonotypes and omits some of them. The table lists about 130,000 clones, approximately 94% of them singletons, with 1% to 1.5% in the top ten. V shed 9 bases and J shed 2 bases, with 19 bases lying between them. The CDR3 is 16 residues long. Germline loops: CDR1 MNHNY, CDR2 SVGAGI (reference sequence). The chain uses TRBV6-6 and TRBJ2-2, with D possibly matching TRBD1 (5 bases). This clonotype was obtained from a woman between 18 and 29 years old in good health and CMV-seronegative. Sequencing was done on a sample of PBMCs. CDR3 residues: CASSDLGVSNTGELFF. Here the CDR3 DNA reads TGTGCCAGTTCCGACCTAGGGGTCTCTAACACCGGGGAGCTGTTTTTT.